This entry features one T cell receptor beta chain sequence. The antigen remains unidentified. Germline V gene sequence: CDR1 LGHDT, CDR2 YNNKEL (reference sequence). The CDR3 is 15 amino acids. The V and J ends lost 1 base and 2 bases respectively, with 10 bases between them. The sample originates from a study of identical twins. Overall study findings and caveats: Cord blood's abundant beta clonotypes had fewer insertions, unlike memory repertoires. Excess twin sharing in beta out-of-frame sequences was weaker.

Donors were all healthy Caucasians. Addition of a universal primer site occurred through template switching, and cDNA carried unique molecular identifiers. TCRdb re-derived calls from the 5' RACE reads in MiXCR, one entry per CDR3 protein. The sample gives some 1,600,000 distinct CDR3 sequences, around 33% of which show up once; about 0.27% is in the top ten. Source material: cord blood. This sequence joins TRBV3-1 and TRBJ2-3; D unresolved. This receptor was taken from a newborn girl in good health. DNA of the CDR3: TGTGCCAGCAGCCAAGTGCTGGCCCCCACAGATACGCAGTATTTT. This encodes CASSQVLAPTDTQYF.